The clone carrying this T cell receptor beta chain was observed a handful of times. Study processing details: By means of reference gene primer amplification, nucleated cell counts were estimated. Some clones are missing from TCRdb's copy, which holds only in-frame ones; the method was immunoSEQ multiplex PCR. V, J and clone size were drawn from that table, and D and trimming were deduced from the DNA. The sample has approximately 230,000 clones; 80% to 90% are singletons. CDR3 length: 15 residues. CDR1 is KGHSH and CDR2 is LQKENI in the germline V gene. The V segment lost 3 bases and the J segment 2 bases; nucleotides outside the gene matches: 3. These data belong to a study of blood T cell repertoires in COVID-19. For the study at large: There were acute and convalescent COVID-19 samples, and they came from the United States, Italy and Spain. T cells, B-cell-depleted T cells, or PBMCs provided the cDNA or gDNA that served as material.

The sequenced sample was peripheral blood. The TCR sequence derives from a man aged 30 to 45 who had recovered from COVID-19. V is TRBV18 and J is TRBJ2-3, with 9 bases aligning to TRBD2. The chain's CDR3 is CASSPTSGPTDTQYF. The CDR3 DNA reads TGTGCCAGCTCACCGACTAGCGGACCCACAGATACGCAGTATTTT.